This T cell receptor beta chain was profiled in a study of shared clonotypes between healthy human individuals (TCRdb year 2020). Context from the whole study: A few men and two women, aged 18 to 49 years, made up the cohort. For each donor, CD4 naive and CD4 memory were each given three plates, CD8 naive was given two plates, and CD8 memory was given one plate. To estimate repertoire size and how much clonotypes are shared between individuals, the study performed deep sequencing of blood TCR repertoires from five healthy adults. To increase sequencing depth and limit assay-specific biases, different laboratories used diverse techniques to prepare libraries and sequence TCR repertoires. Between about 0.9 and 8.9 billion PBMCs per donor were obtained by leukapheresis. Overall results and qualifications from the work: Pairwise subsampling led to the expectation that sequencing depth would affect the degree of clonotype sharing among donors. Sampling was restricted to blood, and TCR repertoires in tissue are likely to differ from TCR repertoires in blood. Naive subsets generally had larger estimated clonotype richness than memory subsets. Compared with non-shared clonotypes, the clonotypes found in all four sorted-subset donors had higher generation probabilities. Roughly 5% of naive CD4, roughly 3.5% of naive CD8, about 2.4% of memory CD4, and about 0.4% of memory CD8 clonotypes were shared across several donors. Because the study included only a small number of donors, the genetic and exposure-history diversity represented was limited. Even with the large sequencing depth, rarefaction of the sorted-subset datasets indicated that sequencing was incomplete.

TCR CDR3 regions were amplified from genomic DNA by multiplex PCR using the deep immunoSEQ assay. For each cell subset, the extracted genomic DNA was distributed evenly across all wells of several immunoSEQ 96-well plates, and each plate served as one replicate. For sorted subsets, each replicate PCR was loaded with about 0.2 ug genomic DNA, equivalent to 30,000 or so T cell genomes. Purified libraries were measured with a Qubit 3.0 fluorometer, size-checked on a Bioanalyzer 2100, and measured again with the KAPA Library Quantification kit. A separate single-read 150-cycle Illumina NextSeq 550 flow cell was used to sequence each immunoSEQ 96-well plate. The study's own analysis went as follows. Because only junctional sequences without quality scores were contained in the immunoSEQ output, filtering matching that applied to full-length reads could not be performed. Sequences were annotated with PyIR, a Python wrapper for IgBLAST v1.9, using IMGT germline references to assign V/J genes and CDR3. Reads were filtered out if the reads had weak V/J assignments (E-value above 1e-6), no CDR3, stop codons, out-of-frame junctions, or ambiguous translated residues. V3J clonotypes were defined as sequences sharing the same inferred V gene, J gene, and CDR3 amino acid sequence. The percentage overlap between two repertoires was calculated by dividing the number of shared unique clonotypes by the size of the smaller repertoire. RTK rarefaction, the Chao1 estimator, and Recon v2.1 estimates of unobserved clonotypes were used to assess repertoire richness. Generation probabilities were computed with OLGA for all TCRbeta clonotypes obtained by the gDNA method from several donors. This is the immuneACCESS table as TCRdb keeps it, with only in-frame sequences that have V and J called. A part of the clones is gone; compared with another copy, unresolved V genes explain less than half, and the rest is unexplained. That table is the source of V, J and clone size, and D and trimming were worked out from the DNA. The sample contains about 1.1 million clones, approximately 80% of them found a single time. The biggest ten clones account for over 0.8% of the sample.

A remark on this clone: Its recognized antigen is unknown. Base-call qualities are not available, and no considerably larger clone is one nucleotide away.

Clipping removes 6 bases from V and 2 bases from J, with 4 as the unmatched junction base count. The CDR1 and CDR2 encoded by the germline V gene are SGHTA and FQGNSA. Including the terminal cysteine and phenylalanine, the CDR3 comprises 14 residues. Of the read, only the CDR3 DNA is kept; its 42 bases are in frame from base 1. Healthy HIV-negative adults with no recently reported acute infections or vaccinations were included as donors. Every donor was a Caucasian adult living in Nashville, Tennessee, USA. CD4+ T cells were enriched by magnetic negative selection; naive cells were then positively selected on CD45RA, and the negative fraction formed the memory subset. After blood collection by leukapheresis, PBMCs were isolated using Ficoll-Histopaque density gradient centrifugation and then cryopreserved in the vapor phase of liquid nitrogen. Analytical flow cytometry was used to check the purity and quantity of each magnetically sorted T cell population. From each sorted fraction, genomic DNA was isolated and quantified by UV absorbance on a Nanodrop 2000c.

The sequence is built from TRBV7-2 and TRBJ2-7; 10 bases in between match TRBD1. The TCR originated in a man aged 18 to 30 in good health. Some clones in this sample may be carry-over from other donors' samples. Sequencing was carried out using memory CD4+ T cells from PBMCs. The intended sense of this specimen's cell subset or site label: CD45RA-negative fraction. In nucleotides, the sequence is TGTGCCAGCAGGGAGGGACAGGGGCCCTACGAGCAGTACTTC. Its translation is CASREGQGPYEQYF.